The text below deals with one T cell receptor beta chain. What this receptor recognizes is not known. Qualities for individual bases were not recorded, and no much larger clone is one base off. The data were obtained in a study of cytomegalovirus exposure and HLA in healthy donors (dated by TCRdb to the late 2010s). Some background on the complete study: In an earlier analysis of roughly 590 of the donors, about 270 Gb of sequence data and some 100 million unique TCR beta sequences from about 179 million T cells were reported. About 300 gigabases of sequencing data and some 85 million unique TCR sequences were included in an early release covering about 600 HLA-typed donors. Of the roughly 410 genotyped donors, over 80% were placed in the genetic ancestry cluster associated with self-reported Caucasian donors. The aim of the study was to test whether cataloging public T cell receptors could identify signatures of past pathogen exposure. Using immunosequencing, the study profiled T cell repertoires from around 670 subjects and related those repertoires to cytomegalovirus serostatus. Besides the first cohort of approximately 710 subjects, a separate validation cohort made up of 120 different subjects was used. To predict cytomegalovirus infection status, the study brought together high-throughput TCR immunosequencing, statistical association of individual TCRs with disease status, and machine learning. To study patterns of TCR occurrence, a later analysis re-analyzed previously published TCR beta repertoires from hundreds of donors and added high-resolution HLA genotyping. Rather than drawing on any new phenotypic data, the later analysis identified candidate immune exposures from TCR beta sequences and the way those sequences occurred across donors. An earlier analysis of 587 of the donors applied high-throughput TCR beta sequencing to assess whether each TCR beta V gene segment acted as functional or pseudogenic. Alongside the repertoire data, information on donor age, sex, ethnicity and CMV serostatus was compiled. In a later genetic analysis, genome-wide SNP genotypes for about three fifths of the roughly 670 donors were used, and that subset was treated as a discovery cohort. All discovery cohort repertoires had been generated on a single sequencing platform. HLA typing included class I and class II loci at four-digit resolution. The number of donors typed differed by locus, with roughly 620-630 for A, B, C, DRB1 and DQB1, 522 for DQA1, 606 for DPA1, and around 430 for DPB1. Several DR-DQ haplotypes were handled as single units for association and clustering because linkage in the cohort was strong. On average, 235,054 unique TCR beta nucleotide sequences were sequenced per donor among 398 genotyped donors of the cohort, with roughly 18% of those sequences being non-productive.

The cohort was made up of several hundred healthy bone marrow donors. At the time of sampling, all cohort members were nominally healthy, though unrecorded immune exposures were likely present. The donor was CMV seronegative and was included in the group of 352 seronegative cohort members. Each donor provided a peripheral blood sample, and peripheral blood mononuclear cells were used for TCR beta sequencing. Genomic DNA was extracted from the blood cell samples with the Qiagen DNeasy Blood Extraction Kit. Study-wide findings and limitations: In a later genetic analysis, fewer N-insertions in productive TCRs were reported among donors in an Asian-associated ancestry cluster than the approximately 670-donor mean. A further reported finding was that TCR beta sequences accurately predicted the HLA-A and HLA-B alleles for most subjects in the first cohort. In a later analysis, HLA-associated TCR beta chains were found to be more clonally expanded and to have lower generation probabilities than equally common non-associated chains. In both the original and validation cohorts, the classifier was reported to diagnose cytomegalovirus status with high specificity and sensitivity. In a later analysis, more than 15,000 TCR beta sequences were associated with specific HLA alleles at a false discovery rate of 0.05. In a later analysis, several top co-occurrence clusters were reported to appear linked to parvovirus B19, influenza, CMV and Epstein-Barr virus. Sequencing depth was assumed to be roughly uniform across donors in the presence/absence analyses, though that assumption may not hold. Linkage disequilibrium might explain the correlated functional status among segregating V segments, but an unknown experimental factor could not be ruled out. For the cohort, immune exposure information was limited to CMV serostatus. In vitro tests confirmed that a few of the cytomegalovirus-associated TCR beta chains recognize cytomegalovirus antigens. The earlier analysis of about 600 of the donors excluded roughly 17 rarely observed V segments, including chromosome 9 orphons, because counts were too low. The cohort was sequenced for TCR beta chains only, and without alpha or paired-chain data the features that could be detected were limited. Assigning TCR associations to individual alleles was difficult when HLA alleles, especially DR and DQ, strongly co-occurred. Because the 87-base-pair reads could not distinguish some IMGT-functional V segments, including TRBV6-2 and TRBV6-3, those segments were excluded. According to the authors, the approach could potentially be generalized to other disease states and immunological phenotypes. According to a later analysis, TCR association rates differed among HLA loci, with DRB1 alleles showing the most associated TCRs and HLA-C alleles showing the fewest. A group of highly shared sequence variants was considered likely to be a technical artifact of the sequencing pipeline. In a later analysis, most CMV-associated TCR beta chains were found to appear HLA-restricted, with HLA associations seemingly driven largely by CMV exposure. In an earlier analysis of about 600 of the donors, most TCR beta V segments appeared in productive rearrangements about 90% or about 30% of the time, broadly matching IMGT annotations. V-gene and J-gene trimming of TCR beta chains was associated with a missense DCLRE1C variant in a later genetic analysis, and the association was replicated in an independent cohort. Because HLA typing was missing for some donors at each locus, association tests included only the typed subset. Most TCR sequences were seen in very few donors, while some public TCRs were found in many individuals. In the study, 150 to 200 TCR beta chains were listed as associated with cytomegalovirus.

Relative to germline, V is missing 4 bases and J is missing 5 bases, with 8 bases of the junction outside any gene match. Inclusive of the bounding cysteine and phenylalanine, the CDR3 is 15 residues long. Only the CDR3 region is kept as DNA, spanning 45 bases read in frame from base 1. The germline V gene provides CDR1 SGDLS and CDR2 YYNGEE. Receptor libraries were prepared by the immunoSEQ multiplex PCR assay. A mixture of 60 forward primers for TCR Vbeta segments and 13 reverse primers for TCR Jbeta segments was used in the multiplex PCR. A multiplex PCR assay on genomic DNA amplified the CDR3 region of rearranged TCR beta genes. The Illumina HiSeq System was used to sequence the amplified TCR beta libraries as 87-base-pair reads. Concerning the study's data processing: In a later analysis, some 80 million unique TCR beta chains were counted across the roughly 670 repertoires, and about 9.9 million of these chains were shared by at least two donors. Raw reads were error-corrected and collapsed into unique sequences by a nearest-neighbor algorithm in which closely related sequences were merged to remove PCR and sequencing errors. CDR3 sequences were aligned to IMGT reference sequences to assign V, D and J gene segments. For a sequence to be retained, at least a six-nucleotide match to both a V gene segment and a J gene segment was required. Rearrangements were classified as productive when the CDR3 lacked stop codons and remained in frame with V and J, and all other rearrangements were classified as non-productive. CDR3 was defined according to IMGT convention as the region running from the second conserved V-encoded cysteine to the conserved J-encoded phenylalanine. In an earlier analysis of roughly 610 of the donors, sequences lacking an unambiguous match to a single V gene segment were excluded. In an earlier analysis of 500 to 750 of the donors, V segments were called functional above 56.7% productive rearrangements and were called segregating when the between-donor standard deviation exceeded 5%. A statistical classification framework was built to diagnose cytomegalovirus status from the catalog of TCR beta chain sequences. A later analysis assigned V and J genes by comparing TCR nucleotide sequences with IMGT/GENE-DB human TR gene sequences. Using the TCRdist pipeline, a later analysis assigned CDR3 sequences along with most-parsimonious VDJ recombination scenarios. In a later analysis, each TCR beta chain was defined by its CDR3 amino acid sequence together with its V-gene family, and reads without a unique V-gene family were excluded. As a way to deal with suspected cross-contamination and a sequencing artifact, a later analysis dropped more than 500 nucleotide sequences that were highly shared and had low generation probability. In a later analysis, a clonal expansion index for each public chain was calculated from normalized within-repertoire ranks of inferred template counts. Generation probabilities in a later analysis came from a VDJ recombination model fitted to out-of-frame rearrangements, and those results were checked against IGoR. In a later analysis, hypergeometric tests were used to score TCR-TCR, TCR-HLA and TCR-CMV co-occurrence, with a repertoire-size bias correction applied to TCR pairs. A later analysis estimated false discovery rates by permuting HLA or CMV assignments 20 times. In a later analysis, co-occurring TCRs were grouped with DBSCAN, and TCRdist sequence similarity was added when clustering was performed within HLA-allele-positive subsets. Repertoires with fewer than 30,000 or more than 120,000 public chains were left out of co-occurrence clustering, as were about 5 repertoires with anomalous nucleotide sharing. Imported from immuneACCESS, the table was reduced by TCRdb to in-frame sequences with V and J called. These copies leave out some clones; in studies compared against another copy, an unresolved V gene accounts for under half, and the cause of the remainder is not known. V and J calls and clone size follow that table, whereas D and trimming were derived from the DNA. This sample lists around 120,000 clones; about four fifths were detected once. 0.55% to 0.85% of the sample rests with the top ten.

The chain was built from TRBV9 and TRBJ2-2, and 7 junction bases match TRBD1. The source is a man aged 18 to 30 in good health and CMV-seronegative. Sequenced sample: PBMCs. For the CDR3, the sequence is CASSIKGASTGELFF. The bases are TGTGCCAGCAGCATAAAGGGGGCATCGACCGGGGAGCTGTTTTTT. Reference TRBV9 and TRBJ2-2 genes cover what lies past the CDR3, so the full variable domain is DSGVTQTPKHLITATGQRVTLRCSPRSGDLSVYWYQQSLDQGLQFLIQYYNGEERAKGNILERFSAQQFPDLHSELNLSSLELGDSALYFCASSIKGASTGELFFGEGSRLTVL.